This TCR beta chain was retrieved from a study of shared clonotypes between healthy human individuals. Points from the study as a whole: It was observed that roughly 5.5% of naive CD4 clonotypes were shared across several donors.

The naive CD8 subset, CD45RO-negative cells positively selected for CCR7, excluded terminally differentiated effector memory CD45RA+ cells. Germline CDR1 is SGHDT and CDR2 is YYEEEE. The J segment lost 3 bases and the V segment lost 3 bases, leaving 4 bases of the junction unmatched. This CDR3 is 15 amino acids long. Libraries were prepared by immunoSEQ multiplex PCR; TCRdb keeps only in-frame clonotypes and omits some of them. The table shows some 2 million clones, with roughly 95% occurring only once. About this clone: Antigen specificity is unknown.

Sequencing was performed on naive CD8+ T cells sorted from blood. This sequence was found in a man in his late teens or twenties in good health. This chain joins TRBV5-6 and TRBJ2-7; TRBD1 aligns across 12 bases. The CDR3 bases are TGTGCCAGCAGCTGGGGACAGGGGGCCCTCTACGAGCAGTACTTC. This sequence encodes CASSWGQGALYEQYF.